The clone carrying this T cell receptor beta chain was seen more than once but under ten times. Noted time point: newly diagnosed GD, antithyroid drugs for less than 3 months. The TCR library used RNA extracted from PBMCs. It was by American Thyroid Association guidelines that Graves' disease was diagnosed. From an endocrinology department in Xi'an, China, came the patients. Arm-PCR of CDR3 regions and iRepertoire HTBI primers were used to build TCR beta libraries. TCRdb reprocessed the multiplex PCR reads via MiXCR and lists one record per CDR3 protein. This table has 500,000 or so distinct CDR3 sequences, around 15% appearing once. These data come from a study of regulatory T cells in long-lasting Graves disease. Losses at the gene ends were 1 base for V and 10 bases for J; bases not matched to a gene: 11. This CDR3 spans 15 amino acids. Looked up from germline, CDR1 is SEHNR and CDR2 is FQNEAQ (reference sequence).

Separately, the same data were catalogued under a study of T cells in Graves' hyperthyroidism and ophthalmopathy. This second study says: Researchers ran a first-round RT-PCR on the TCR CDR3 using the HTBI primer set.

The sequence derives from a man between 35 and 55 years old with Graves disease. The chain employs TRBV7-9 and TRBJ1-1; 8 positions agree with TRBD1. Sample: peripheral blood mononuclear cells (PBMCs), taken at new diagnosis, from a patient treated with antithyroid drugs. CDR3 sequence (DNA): TGTGCCAGCAGCTTAGAAGGGGCAGGGGGCGAGGGAGCTTTCTTT. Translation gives CASSLEGAGGEGAFF.